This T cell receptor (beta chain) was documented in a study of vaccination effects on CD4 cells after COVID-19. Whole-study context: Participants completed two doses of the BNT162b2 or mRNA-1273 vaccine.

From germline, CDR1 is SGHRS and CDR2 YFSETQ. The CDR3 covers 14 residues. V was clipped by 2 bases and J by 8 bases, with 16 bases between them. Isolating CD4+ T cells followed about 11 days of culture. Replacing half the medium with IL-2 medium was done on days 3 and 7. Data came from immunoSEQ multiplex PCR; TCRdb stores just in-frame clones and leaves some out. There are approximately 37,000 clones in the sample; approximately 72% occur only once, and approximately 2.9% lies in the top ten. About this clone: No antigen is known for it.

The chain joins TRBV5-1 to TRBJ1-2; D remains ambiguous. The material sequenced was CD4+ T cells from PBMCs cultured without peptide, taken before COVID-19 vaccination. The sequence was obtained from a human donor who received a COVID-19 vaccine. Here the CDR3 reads CASSFQSVGFGYTF. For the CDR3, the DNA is TGCGCCAGCAGCTTCCAGTCGGTGGGGTTCGGCTACACCTTC.